A selection of T cell receptor beta chains follows, all from one sample in a study of somatic mutations in cytotoxic T cells in rheumatoid arthritis. Assay: immunoSEQ multiplex PCR; the TCRdb copy retains only in-frame clones and omits some. The sample consists of approximately 12,000 clones, about four fifths of them appearing once. What was sequenced was CD8+ T cells sorted from blood. These receptors all stem from a woman aged 55-75 years in good health. Each CDR3 is given with its conserved first and last residue. Each record gives: CDR3 DNA, CDR3 protein, J gene, CDR3 length, clone size, D gene, V gene. D genes are given only for firm matches. Clone size is shown for a subset of rows, as once, few, many or a class of expanded clone.

DNA: TGTGCCAGCAGCGCAGGGGGCCACGAGCAGTACTTC; CDR3: CASSAGGHEQYF; J: TRBJ2-7; length: 12; size: -; D: TRBD1; V: TRBV9
DNA: TGTGCCAGCAGCTTAGATAGCGGGAGCTCCTACAATGAGCAGTTCTTC; CDR3: CASSLDSGSSYNEQFF; J: TRBJ2-1; length: 16; size: -; D: TRBD2; V: TRBV7-6
DNA: TGTGCCAGTAGTTTTGTAGCGGGGGATGCTGAGCAGTTCTTC; CDR3: CASSFVAGDAEQFF; J: TRBJ2-1; length: 14; size: -; D: TRBD2; V: TRBV19
DNA: TGTGCCAGCAGCGAAACCGGGTCCCAACAGGGTGAAGCTTTCTTT; CDR3: CASSETGSQQGEAFF; J: TRBJ1-1; length: 15; size: -; D: -; V: TRBV9
DNA: TGTGCCAGCAGCCCCCGGGACAGGGGAAACGAGCAGTACTTC; CDR3: CASSPRDRGNEQYF; J: TRBJ2-7; length: 14; size: -; D: TRBD1; V: TRBV11-1
DNA: TGTGCCAGCAGCCAAGAGGTAGCGGGGGGGCCGGGCACAGATACGCAGTATTTT; CDR3: CASSQEVAGGPGTDTQYF; J: TRBJ2-3; length: 18; size: few; D: TRBD2; V: TRBV4-2
DNA: TGTGCCAGCAGCTCACAGGGGACGAGCACCGGGGAGCTGTTTTTT; CDR3: CASSSQGTSTGELFF; J: TRBJ2-2; length: 15; size: -; D: TRBD1; V: TRBV7-9
DNA: TGTGCCAGCAGCCCCGGGACAGGGGGGAGCAATCAGCCCCAGCATTTT; CDR3: CASSPGTGGSNQPQHF; J: TRBJ1-5; length: 16; size: -; D: TRBD1; V: TRBV9
DNA: TGTGCCAGCAGCTTCGGGGTCTCTGGAAACACCATATATTTT; CDR3: CASSFGVSGNTIYF; J: TRBJ1-3; length: 14; size: once; D: -; V: TRBV5-4
DNA: TGTGCCAGCAGCCACGGAGGGGATACGCAGTATTTT; CDR3: CASSHGGDTQYF; J: TRBJ2-3; length: 12; size: -; D: -; V: TRBV7-2
DNA: TGTGCCAGCAGTTTAACTAGTGCCTACAATGAGCAGTTCTTC; CDR3: CASSLTSAYNEQFF; J: TRBJ2-1; length: 14; size: -; D: -; V: TRBV27
DNA: TGTGCCAGCAGTTACGGTACAGGGGGCGTCGGGGGTTCCCAGTACTTC; CDR3: CASSYGTGGVGGSQYF; J: TRBJ2-5; length: 16; size: -; D: TRBD1; V: TRBV6-5
DNA: TGCAGTGCGGACAACCTGGGGGGCTACACCTTC; CDR3: CSADNLGGYTF; J: TRBJ1-2; length: 11; size: -; D: -; V: TRBV20-1
DNA: TGTGCCAGCACCTTGGACAGGCAATTACTGTTTTTT; CDR3: CASTLDRQLLFF; J: TRBJ1-4; length: 12; size: -; D: TRBD1; V: TRBV28
DNA: TGTGCCAGCAGCCAAGAAGGCCTACTAAACTATGGCTACACCTTC; CDR3: CASSQEGLLNYGYTF; J: TRBJ1-2; length: 15; size: -; D: -; V: TRBV14
DNA: TGTGCCAGCAGTTTATTCTACGGGAGGGGCATGAACACTGAAGCTTTCTTT; CDR3: CASSLFYGRGMNTEAFF; J: TRBJ1-1; length: 17; size: -; D: -; V: TRBV28
DNA: TGTGCCGCCCGGGACAGTCTATACGAGCAGTACTTC; CDR3: CAARDSLYEQYF; J: TRBJ2-7; length: 12; size: once; D: TRBD1; V: TRBV6-1
DNA: TGTGCCAGCAGCTCCAGCTCCTACAATGAGCAGTTCTTC; CDR3: CASSSSSYNEQFF; J: TRBJ2-1; length: 13; size: -; D: -; V: TRBV11-2
DNA: TGTGCCAGCAGTGATCCTTACACCTCGATGGAGGATACGCAGTATTTT; CDR3: CASSDPYTSMEDTQYF; J: TRBJ2-3; length: 16; size: -; D: -; V: TRBV25-1
DNA: TGTGCCAGCAGTTTACAGGGTTGGGAAAAACTGTTTTTT; CDR3: CASSLQGWEKLFF; J: TRBJ1-4; length: 13; size: -; D: -; V: TRBV27
DNA: TGTGCCAGCAGCCCTTCAGGGGTTTCCAAAAACATTCAGTACTTC; CDR3: CASSPSGVSKNIQYF; J: TRBJ2-4; length: 15; size: once; D: -; V: TRBV9
DNA: TGTGCCAGCAGCCCGGGACTCTCACGTGAGCAGTTCTTC; CDR3: CASSPGLSREQFF; J: TRBJ2-1; length: 13; size: -; D: -; V: TRBV6-5
DNA: TGTGCCAGCAGTTTAGGAGACAGGGGGCTCTCCGGGGAGCTGTTTTTT; CDR3: CASSLGDRGLSGELFF; J: TRBJ2-2; length: 16; size: -; D: TRBD1; V: TRBV28
DNA: TGTGCCAGCAGTGGTAACGTCGGGGAGGAAGCTTTCTTT; CDR3: CASSGNVGEEAFF; J: TRBJ1-1; length: 13; size: -; D: -; V: TRBV2
DNA: TGTGCCAGCAGCCATGGGGGGATCGAGCAGTACTTC; CDR3: CASSHGGIEQYF; J: TRBJ2-7; length: 12; size: -; D: -; V: TRBV14
DNA: TGTGCCAGCAGCGTAGCTGGGGGCTACACAGATACGCAGTATTTT; CDR3: CASSVAGGYTDTQYF; J: TRBJ2-3; length: 15; size: once; D: -; V: TRBV9
DNA: TGTGCCAGCAGCCCGACAGGGAGCTATGGCTACACCTTC; CDR3: CASSPTGSYGYTF; J: TRBJ1-2; length: 13; size: -; D: TRBD1; V: TRBV7-9
DNA: TGCGCCAGCAGGCGGGACAGGGGGCGTGGGTTCACCTACGAGCAGTACTTC; CDR3: CASRRDRGRGFTYEQYF; J: TRBJ2-7; length: 17; size: -; D: TRBD1; V: TRBV10-1
DNA: TGTGCCAGCACAATGGGCGGGGGGGACTACAATGAGCAGTTCTTC; CDR3: CASTMGGGDYNEQFF; J: TRBJ2-1; length: 15; size: -; D: TRBD2; V: TRBV6-6
DNA: TGTGCCAGCAGTAGCGGGGAAGTCGGGGAGCTGTTTTTT; CDR3: CASSSGEVGELFF; J: TRBJ2-2; length: 13; size: -; D: TRBD2; V: TRBV25-1
DNA: TGTGCCAGCAGCGTAGCTCGGTCCCCCGGGGATTCACCCCTCCACTTT; CDR3: CASSVARSPGDSPLHF; J: TRBJ1-6; length: 16; size: -; D: -; V: TRBV9
DNA: TGTGCCAGTAGAAGAGCAACTAATGAAAAACTGTTTTTT; CDR3: CASRRATNEKLFF; J: TRBJ1-4; length: 13; size: -; D: -; V: TRBV19
DNA: TGTGCCGTGGGACAAGACCGGAACAATGAGCAGTTCTTC; CDR3: CAVGQDRNNEQFF; J: TRBJ2-1; length: 13; size: -; D: -; V: TRBV10-3
DNA: TGTGCCAGCAGCTTAGCAGGGGAAGATACGCAGTATTTT; CDR3: CASSLAGEDTQYF; J: TRBJ2-3; length: 13; size: -; D: -; V: TRBV11-3
DNA: TGTGCCAGTAGTCCCGGGACAACGAACACCGGGGAGCTGTTTTTT; CDR3: CASSPGTTNTGELFF; J: TRBJ2-2; length: 15; size: -; D: -; V: TRBV19
DNA: TGTGCCAGCAGTGGGGGACCGCTAGCGGGCGGCGGAACCCAGTACTTC; CDR3: CASSGGPLAGGGTQYF; J: TRBJ2-5; length: 16; size: -; D: TRBD2; V: TRBV2
DNA: TGTGCCTGGAGCCGCGGGACAGCTGTAAATCAGCCCCAGCATTTT; CDR3: CAWSRGTAVNQPQHF; J: TRBJ1-5; length: 15; size: -; D: TRBD1; V: TRBV30
DNA: TGCGCCAGCAGCCACGGGGAATTGAATGAGCAGTTCTTC; CDR3: CASSHGELNEQFF; J: TRBJ2-1; length: 13; size: -; D: -; V: TRBV4-1
DNA: TGTGCCAGCAGCTTGTATTGGGGGCCCCCCTCCTACAATGAGCAGTTCTTC; CDR3: CASSLYWGPPSYNEQFF; J: TRBJ2-1; length: 17; size: -; D: -; V: TRBV5-6
DNA: TGCGCCAGCAGCCAAGATTTGTGGGCAGGTGGAGAGACCCAGTACTTC; CDR3: CASSQDLWAGGETQYF; J: TRBJ2-5; length: 16; size: -; D: -; V: TRBV4-1
DNA: TGTGCCAGCAGCTTAGGCGGGGAGGCCTACGAGCAGTACTTC; CDR3: CASSLGGEAYEQYF; J: TRBJ2-7; length: 14; size: -; D: -; V: TRBV7-3
DNA: TGCGCCAGCAGCTTCTCAGGCGAGCAGTACTTC; CDR3: CASSFSGEQYF; J: TRBJ2-7; length: 11; size: -; D: -; V: TRBV5-1
DNA: TGTGCCAGCAGCTTCCCTAGCGGGGGGTTTAATGAGCAGTTCTTC; CDR3: CASSFPSGGFNEQFF; J: TRBJ2-1; length: 15; size: -; D: TRBD2; V: TRBV7-9
DNA: TGCGCCAGCAGCTTGGTCGGGGGGGCCGGGGAGCTGTTTTTT; CDR3: CASSLVGGAGELFF; J: TRBJ2-2; length: 14; size: -; D: TRBD2; V: TRBV5-1
DNA: TGCGCCAGCAGCTTGGACGGAGGCTCCTACGAGCAGTACTTC; CDR3: CASSLDGGSYEQYF; J: TRBJ2-7; length: 14; size: -; D: -; V: TRBV5-1
DNA: TGTGCCAGCAGTTACGGGGGACATGTTGGCAATGAGCAGTTCTTC; CDR3: CASSYGGHVGNEQFF; J: TRBJ2-1; length: 15; size: -; D: -; V: TRBV6-6
DNA: TGTGCCAGCAGTTACCAATGGGACAAGCAAGAGACCCAGTACTTC; CDR3: CASSYQWDKQETQYF; J: TRBJ2-5; length: 15; size: -; D: -; V: TRBV6-6
DNA: TGTGCCAGCAGCGCCAACCGGGACAATGAGCAGTTCTTC; CDR3: CASSANRDNEQFF; J: TRBJ2-1; length: 13; size: -; D: -; V: TRBV13
DNA: TGTGCCAGCAGTTTACCCCCACTAGCGGGGGACGGTACAGATACGCAGTATTTT; CDR3: CASSLPPLAGDGTDTQYF; J: TRBJ2-3; length: 18; size: -; D: TRBD2; V: TRBV28
DNA: TGTGCCAGCAGTGTGGGGGACAGAAACAATGAGCAGTTCTTC; CDR3: CASSVGDRNNEQFF; J: TRBJ2-1; length: 14; size: -; D: TRBD1; V: TRBV2
DNA: TGTGCCAGCAGCCCCGGGACAGGGGGCGCCTTGACCTACGAGCAGTACTTC; CDR3: CASSPGTGGALTYEQYF; J: TRBJ2-7; length: 17; size: -; D: TRBD1; V: TRBV2
DNA: TGTGCCCCCAGCTTATGGGGGGGCTCAGATACGCAGTATTTT; CDR3: CAPSLWGGSDTQYF; J: TRBJ2-3; length: 14; size: -; D: -; V: TRBV7-9
DNA: TGTGCCAGCTCACCCGCCGGGGAGCTGTTTTTT; CDR3: CASSPAGELFF; J: TRBJ2-2; length: 11; size: -; D: -; V: TRBV18
DNA: TGTGCCAGCGCACCCGGGACTAGCGGAACCAAAAACATTCAGTACTTC; CDR3: CASAPGTSGTKNIQYF; J: TRBJ2-4; length: 16; size: -; D: TRBD2; V: TRBV27
DNA: TGTGCCAGCAAGCCAGGCCAACAAGAGACCCAGTACTTC; CDR3: CASKPGQQETQYF; J: TRBJ2-5; length: 13; size: few; D: -; V: TRBV28
DNA: TGTGCCAGCAGCTTGTGGGGGCTGGAAGAAGGGAACACTGAAGCTTTCTTT; CDR3: CASSLWGLEEGNTEAFF; J: TRBJ1-1; length: 17; size: -; D: -; V: TRBV7-2
DNA: TGCGCCAGCAGCTTAAGGAGTTGGGACACCGGGGAGCTGTTTTTT; CDR3: CASSLRSWDTGELFF; J: TRBJ2-2; length: 15; size: once; D: -; V: TRBV5-1